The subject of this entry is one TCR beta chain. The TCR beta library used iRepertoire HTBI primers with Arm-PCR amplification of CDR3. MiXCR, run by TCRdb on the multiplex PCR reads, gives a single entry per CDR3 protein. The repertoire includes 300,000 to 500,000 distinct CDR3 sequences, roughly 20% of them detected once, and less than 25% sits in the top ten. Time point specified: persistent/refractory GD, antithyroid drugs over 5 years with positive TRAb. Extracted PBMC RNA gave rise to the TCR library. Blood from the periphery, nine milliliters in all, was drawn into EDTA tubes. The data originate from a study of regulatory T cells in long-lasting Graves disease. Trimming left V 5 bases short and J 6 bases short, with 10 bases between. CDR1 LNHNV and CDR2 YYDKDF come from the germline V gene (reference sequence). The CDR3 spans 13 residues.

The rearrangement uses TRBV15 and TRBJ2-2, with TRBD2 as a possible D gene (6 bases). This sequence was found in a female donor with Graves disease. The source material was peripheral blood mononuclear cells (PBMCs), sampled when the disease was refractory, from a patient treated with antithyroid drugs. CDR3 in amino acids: CATSQREAGELFF. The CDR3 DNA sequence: TGTGCCACCAGCCAGAGGGAGGCCGGGGAGCTGTTTTTT.